The 25 T cell receptor beta chains below were found in one sample sequenced in a study of CD8 T cells in Susac syndrome. Random hexamers were used to reverse transcribe an amount of 0.5 to 1 ug RNA. One entry per CDR3 protein results from TCRdb running MiXCR on the immunoSEQ multiplex PCR reads. Of about 140,000 distinct CDR3 sequences listed, around 96% are singletons. The sample taken for sequencing was CD4+ T cells from PBMCs. The receptors stem from a human donor with multiple sclerosis.

J is TRBJ2-2 and V is TRBV20-1, with TRBD2 matching 9 bases. This CDR3 is 14 amino acids long. The V segment lost 3 bases and the J segment 8 bases; nucleotides outside the gene matches: 7. Germline loops: CDR1 DFQATT, CDR2 SNEGSKA (reference sequence). The CDR3 here is CSASGASGTGELFF. The CDR3 DNA sequence: TGCAGTGCTAGCGGCGCTAGCGGGACTGGGGAGCTGTTTTTT.

This chain joins TRBV20-1 and TRBJ2-4; TRBD1 aligns across 8 bases. CDR3 size: 13 residues. The ends lost 0 bases at V and 11 bases at J; junction bases unmatched: 6. Germline V lookup: CDR1 DFQATT, CDR2 SNEGSKA (reference sequence). The CDR3: CSARDRTGNFQYF. The CDR3 nucleotides read TGCAGTGCTAGAGATCGGACAGGGAATTTTCAGTACTTC.

The chain links TRBV6-4 to TRBJ2-1; D remains unclear. Trimming took 2 bases from V and 3 from J, leaving 11 bases between them. Germline assignment: CDR1 MRHNA and CDR2 SNTAGT. This CDR3 has 15 residues. The CDR3 DNA sequence: TGTGCCAGCAGTGACGACAAGGGATACTACAATGAGCAGTTCTTC. Its translation: CASSDDKGYYNEQFF.

The V and J genes are TRBV7-9 and TRBJ1-2; D might be TRBD1 (5 bases). The CDR3 runs to 13 residues. Germline CDR1 reads SEHNR; CDR2 reads FQNEAQ (reference sequence). V was pared by 5 bases and J by 4 bases, with 11 bases between. CDR3 bases: TGTGCCAGCAGCGAGAGTAGGGGCTATGGCTACACCTTC. Amino acids: CASSESRGYGYTF.

The chain uses TRBV20-1 and TRBJ1-2, with D possibly matching TRBD1 (6 bases). The CDR3 runs to 12 residues. The V gene's germline CDR1 is DFQATT and CDR2 SNEGSKA (reference sequence). Trimming left V 3 bases short and J 4 bases short, with 9 bases between. CDR3 sequence (DNA): TGCAGTGCTAGTCGGACAGCCTATGGCTACACCTTC. Protein: CSASRTAYGYTF.

This chain connects TRBV24-1 to TRBJ2-3; D is perhaps TRBD1 or TRBD2 (5 bases each). Trimming stripped 5 bases from V and 5 bases from J, with 10 bases between. Germline V gene lookup returns CDR1 KGHDR and CDR2 SFDVKD. This CDR3 region has 13 residues. The CDR3 bases are TGTGCCACCAGTGTACGGGGCGAAGATACGCAGTATTTT. It encodes CATSVRGEDTQYF.

The genes are TRBV12-3 or TRBV12-4 and TRBJ1-6; 9 bases are a match to TRBD1. V lost 6 bases and J lost 5; bases outside the gene matches: 5. The CDR3 covers 15 residues. This chain's CDR3 is CASSPNRGHNSPLHF. CDR3 sequence (DNA): TGTGCCAGCAGCCCTAACAGGGGGCATAATTCACCCCTCCACTTT.

This rearrangement joins TRBV20-1 to TRBJ2-1; maybe TRBD2 (5 bases). The CDR3 has 11 amino acids. V lost 5 bases, J lost 8 bases, and 10 bases lay in between. The V gene's germline CDR1 is DFQATT and CDR2 SNEGSKA (reference sequence). The DNA of the CDR3 is TGCAGTGCTCGGATGAGGGATGAGCAGTTCTTC. Amino acids: CSARMRDEQFF.

CDR3 bases: TGTGCCAGCAGCCGCCCCAGGGGTCGCGGGAGGGCCAATGAGCAGTTCTTC. Its protein is CASSRPRGRGRANEQFF. V is TRBV14 and J is TRBJ2-1, with TRBD2 matching over 9 bases. The V and J ends lost 4 bases and 6 bases, in that order; junction bases with no gene match: 13. The germline gives CDR1 SGHDN, CDR2 FVKESK. CDR3 length: 17 amino acids.

The J gene is TRBJ1-6, the V gene TRBV7-3; unclear D gene. V dropped 2 bases and J dropped 7 bases, with 9 bases sitting between them. The CDR3 runs 14 residues. Per the germline V gene, CDR1 is SGHTA and CDR2 is FQGTGA. As DNA, the CDR3 is TGTGCCAGCAGCTTATCTTTGGGGAATTCACCCCTCCACTTT. Amino acid sequence: CASSLSLGNSPLHF.

The chain uses TRBV12-3 or TRBV12-4 and TRBJ1-5; D remains unclear. The CDR3 runs to 13 residues. V lost 2 bases and J lost 3, with 5 bases in between. The CDR3 here is CASSLTHNQPQHF. CDR3 DNA sequence: TGTGCCAGCAGTTTAACGCACAATCAGCCCCAGCATTTT.

V is TRBV20-1 and J is TRBJ2-2, with TRBD1 matching over 8 bases. Germline V lookup: CDR1 DFQATT, CDR2 SNEGSKA (reference sequence). Losses at the gene ends were 5 bases for V and 9 bases for J; bases not matched to a gene: 8. The CDR3 extends over 13 amino acids. CDR3 nucleotides: TGCAGTGCTTTCCCCGGGACAGGAAGGGAGCTGTTTTTT. Translating it yields CSAFPGTGRELFF.

The V gene is TRBV6-5, the J gene TRBJ1-2; D is unclear. V was pared by 0 bases and J by 0 bases, with 2 bases between. Per germline, CDR1 MNHEY and CDR2 SVGAGI. The CDR3 sequence is 13 residues long. The CDR3 DNA reads TGTGCCAGCAGTTACTCTGCTAACTATGGCTACACCTTC. Its translation is CASSYSANYGYTF.

This chain joins TRBV24-1 and TRBJ2-1; D is uncertain. The CDR3 consists of 14 residues. V shed 2 bases and J shed 4 bases, with 8 bases lying between them. The germline V gene has CDR1 KGHDR and CDR2 SFDVKD. CDR3 nucleotide sequence: TGTGCCACCAGTGATTACGGCAGATACAATGAGCAGTTCTTC. Translation gives CATSDYGRYNEQFF.

CDR3 sequence reads: CAWKFRDTGELFF. The CDR3 bases are TGTGCCTGGAAATTCAGGGACACCGGGGAGCTGTTTTTT. The J gene is TRBJ2-2, the V gene TRBV30, with D possibly TRBD1 on 5 matching bases. The V end was cut by 4 bases, the J end by 3 bases, with 9 bases between. The CDR3 extends over 13 amino acids. Germline CDR1 and CDR2: GTSNPN and SVGIG (reference sequence). Together with reference TRBV30 and TRBJ2-2, the CDR3 gives the full variable domain: SQTIHQWPATLVQPVGSPLSLECTVEGTSNPNLYWYRQAAGRGLQLLFYSVGIGQISSEVPQNLSASRPQDRQFILSSKKLLLSDSGFYLCAWKFRDTGELFFGEGSRLTVL.

The chain has TRBV5-1 and TRBJ2-5; D gene unclear. The CDR3 is made up of 13 amino acids. Trimming shortened V by 0 bases and J by 5 bases, and 8 bases separated the two germline ends. The germline gives CDR1 SGHRS, CDR2 YFSETQ. The CDR3 nucleotides read TGCGCCAGCAGCTTGGGACCCGACGAGACCCAGTACTTC. As protein: CASSLGPDETQYF.

This clonotype was seen a single time. V gene TRBV28 combines with J gene TRBJ2-5, with 7 bases lining up with TRBD1. V lost 6 bases to trimming and J lost 9 bases; unmatched junction nucleotides: 13. The CDR3 extends over 14 amino acids. CDR1 MDHEN and CDR2 SYDVKM come from the germline V gene. The CDR3 is CASRNRGWGGSQYF. The CDR3 DNA is TGTGCCAGCAGGAACAGGGGCTGGGGCGGATCCCAGTACTTC.

The V call is TRBV2, the J call TRBJ2-5; D is unresolved. The CDR3 has 15 residues. Germline V gene sequence: CDR1 SNHLY, CDR2 FYNNEI. The V end was cut by 2 bases, the J end by 1 base, with 11 bases between. CDR3 sequence reads: CASSENTVLQETQYF. CDR3 in DNA: TGTGCCAGCAGTGAAAACACTGTTCTCCAAGAGACCCAGTACTTC. The complete variable domain, with remaining parts taken from reference TRBV2 and TRBJ2-5, reads EPEVTQTPSHQVTQMGQEVILRCVPISNHLYFYWYRQILGQKVEFLVSFYNNEISEKSEIFDDQFSVERPDGSNFTLKIRSTKLEDSAMYFCASSENTVLQETQYFGPGTRLLVL.

CDR3 protein: CSASFRETQYF. CDR3 nucleotide sequence: TGCAGTGCCTCTTTTCGAGAGACCCAGTACTTC. The chain recombines TRBV20-1 with TRBJ2-5, with no clear D. Germline V lookup: CDR1 DFQATT, CDR2 SNEGSKA (reference sequence). V was trimmed by 6 bases and J by 4 bases, leaving 9 bases between them. The CDR3 has 11 amino acids.

The chain carries TRBV2 and TRBJ2-2; no clear D gene. With 4 bases removed from V and 6 bases from J, the gap between germline ends came to 9 bases. Per germline, CDR1 SNHLY and CDR2 FYNNEI. The CDR3 consists of 13 residues. The CDR3 loop reads CASSGEIPGELFF. The CDR3 region has the DNA TGTGCCAGCAGTGGAGAAATTCCCGGGGAGCTGTTTTTT.

This clonotype came up once. The chain has TRBV27 and TRBJ2-1, with D perhaps matching TRBD1 (6 bases). The CDR3 totals 16 residues. CDR1 is MNHEY and CDR2 is SMNVEV in the germline V gene (reference sequence). Trimming removed 5 bases from V and 1 base from J, with 15 bases in between. Written as DNA, the CDR3 is TGTGCCAGCAGTCCCGGACAGCCCCTATCCTACAATGAGCAGTTCTTC. This encodes CASSPGQPLSYNEQFF.

The J gene is TRBJ2-7, the V gene TRBV12-3 or TRBV12-4; D might be TRBD1 (6 bases). V gave up 6 bases and J gave up 7 bases, with 22 bases separating them. This CDR3 has 15 amino acids. CDR3 protein: CASSFPQGKTREQYF. The DNA of the CDR3 is TGTGCCAGCAGCTTCCCACAGGGTAAGACGAGGGAGCAGTACTTC.

This CDR3 reads CASSPRAEGTYNEQFF. The CDR3 DNA is TGTGCCAGCAGCCCCCGGGCGGAGGGGACATACAATGAGCAGTTCTTC. The chain links TRBV9 to TRBJ2-1; D possibly matches TRBD1 or TRBD2 (6 bases each). This CDR3 has 16 amino acids. The V gene's germline CDR1 is SGDLS and CDR2 YYNGEE. Trimming cost V 4 bases and J 4 bases, with 18 bases left between them.

The chain employs TRBV7-2 and TRBJ1-1; D possibly corresponds to TRBD1 (6 bases). The V gene lost 3 bases and the J gene lost 3 bases, with 17 bases spanning the gap. The germline V gene encodes CDR1 SGHTA and CDR2 FQGNSA. The CDR3 is made up of 16 amino acids. CDR3 nucleotides: TGTGCCAGCAGCTTGCAGGGGCGGGGGTATGACACTGAAGCTTTCTTT. This sequence encodes CASSLQGRGYDTEAFF.

The V gene is TRBV5-4, the J gene TRBJ2-7; D remains unclear. The germline V gene has CDR1 SGHNT and CDR2 YYREEE (reference sequence). The CDR3 is 13 residues long. V was pared by 0 bases and J by 0 bases, with 4 bases between. The CDR3: CASSLDFSYEQYF. The DNA of the CDR3 is TGTGCCAGCAGCTTGGACTTCTCCTACGAGCAGTACTTC.